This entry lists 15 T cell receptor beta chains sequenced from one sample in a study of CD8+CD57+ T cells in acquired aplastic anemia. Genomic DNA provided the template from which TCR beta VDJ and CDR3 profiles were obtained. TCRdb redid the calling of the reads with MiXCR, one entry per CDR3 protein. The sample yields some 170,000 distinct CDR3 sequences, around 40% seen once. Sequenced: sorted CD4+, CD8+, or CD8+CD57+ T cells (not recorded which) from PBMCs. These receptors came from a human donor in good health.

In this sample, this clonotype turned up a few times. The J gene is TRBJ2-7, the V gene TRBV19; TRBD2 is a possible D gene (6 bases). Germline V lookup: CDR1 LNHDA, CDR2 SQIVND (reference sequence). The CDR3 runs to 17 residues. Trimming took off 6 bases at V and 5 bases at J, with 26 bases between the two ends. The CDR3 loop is CASSKWGRQGTINEQYF. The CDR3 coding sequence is TGTGCCAGTAGCAAATGGGGGAGGCAGGGAACGATTAACGAGCAGTACTTC.

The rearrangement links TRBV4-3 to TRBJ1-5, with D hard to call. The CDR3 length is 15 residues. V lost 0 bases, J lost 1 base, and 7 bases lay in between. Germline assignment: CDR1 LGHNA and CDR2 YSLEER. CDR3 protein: CASSQDAGSNQPQHF. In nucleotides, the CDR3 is TGCGCCAGCAGCCAAGATGCCGGGAGCAATCAGCCCCAGCATTTT.

CDR3 region: CASSPRILAGGRTNNEQFF. In DNA form, the CDR3 reads TGTGCCAGCAGTCCCCGAATACTAGCGGGAGGGCGTACGAACAATGAGCAGTTCTTC. This sequence joins TRBV27 and TRBJ2-1; TRBD2 aligns across 13 bases. The CDR3 has 19 amino acids. Trimming at V came to 5 bases and at J to 5 bases, leaving 15 bases not matched to a gene. Per the germline V gene, CDR1 is MNHEY and CDR2 is SMNVEV (reference sequence).

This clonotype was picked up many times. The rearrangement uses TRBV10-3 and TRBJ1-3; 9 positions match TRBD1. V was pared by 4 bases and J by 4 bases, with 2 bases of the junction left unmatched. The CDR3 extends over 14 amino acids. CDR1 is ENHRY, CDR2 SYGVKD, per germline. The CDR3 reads CAISGTGEGNTIYF. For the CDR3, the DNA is TGTGCCATCAGTGGGACAGGGGAAGGAAACACCATATATTTT.

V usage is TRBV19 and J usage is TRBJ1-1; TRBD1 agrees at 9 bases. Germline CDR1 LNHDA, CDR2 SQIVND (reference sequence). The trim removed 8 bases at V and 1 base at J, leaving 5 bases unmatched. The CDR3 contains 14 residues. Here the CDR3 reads CASHRGRENTEAFF. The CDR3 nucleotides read TGTGCCAGTCACAGGGGGCGCGAGAACACTGAAGCTTTCTTT.

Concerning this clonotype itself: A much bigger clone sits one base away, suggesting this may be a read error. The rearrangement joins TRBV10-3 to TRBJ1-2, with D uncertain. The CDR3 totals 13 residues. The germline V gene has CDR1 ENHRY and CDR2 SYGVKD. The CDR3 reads CASKQPTNCGYTF. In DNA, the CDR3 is TGTGCCAGCAAGCAACCCACTAACTGTGGCTACACCTTC.

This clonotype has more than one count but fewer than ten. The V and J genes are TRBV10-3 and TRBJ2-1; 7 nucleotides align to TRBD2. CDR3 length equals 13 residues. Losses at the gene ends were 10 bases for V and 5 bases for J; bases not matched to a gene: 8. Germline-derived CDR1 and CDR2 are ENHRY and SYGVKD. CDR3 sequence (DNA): TGTGCCAGCAAACAAGCGGGAAACAATGAGCAGTTCTTC. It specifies CASKQAGNNEQFF.

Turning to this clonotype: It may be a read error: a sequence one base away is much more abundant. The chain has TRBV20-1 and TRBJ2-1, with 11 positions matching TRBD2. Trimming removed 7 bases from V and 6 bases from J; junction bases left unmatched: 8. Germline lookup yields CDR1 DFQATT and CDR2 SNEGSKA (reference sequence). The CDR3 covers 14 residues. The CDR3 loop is CSVPTSGDSNEQFF. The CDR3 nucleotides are TGCAGTGTTCCGACTAGCGGGGACTCCAATGAGCAGTTCTTC.

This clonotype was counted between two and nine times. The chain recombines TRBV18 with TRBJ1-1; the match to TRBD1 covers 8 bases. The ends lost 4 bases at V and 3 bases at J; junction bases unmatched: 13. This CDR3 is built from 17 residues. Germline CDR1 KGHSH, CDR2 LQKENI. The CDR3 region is CASSRARGRGQDTEAFF. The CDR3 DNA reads TGTGCCAGCTCACGTGCGCGTGGCAGGGGGCAGGACACTGAAGCTTTCTTT.

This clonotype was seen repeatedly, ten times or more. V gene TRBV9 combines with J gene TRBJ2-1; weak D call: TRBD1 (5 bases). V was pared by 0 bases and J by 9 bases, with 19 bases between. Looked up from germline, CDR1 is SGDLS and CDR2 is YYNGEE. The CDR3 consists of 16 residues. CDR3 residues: CASSVEGVKSLGEQFF. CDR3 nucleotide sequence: TGTGCCAGCAGCGTAGAAGGGGTCAAATCATTAGGTGAGCAGTTCTTC. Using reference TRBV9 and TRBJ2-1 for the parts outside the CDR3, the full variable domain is DSGVTQTPKHLITATGQRVTLRCSPRSGDLSVYWYQQSLDQGLQFLIQYYNGEERAKGNILERFSAQQFPDLHSELNLSSLELGDSALYFCASSVEGVKSLGEQFFGPGTRLTVL.

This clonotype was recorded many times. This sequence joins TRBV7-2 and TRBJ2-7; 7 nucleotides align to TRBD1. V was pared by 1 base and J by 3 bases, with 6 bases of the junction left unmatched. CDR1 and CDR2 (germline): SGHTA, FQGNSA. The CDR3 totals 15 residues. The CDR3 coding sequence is TGTGCCAGCAGCTTAGAGGGGGCGACCATCTACGAGCAGTACTTC. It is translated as CASSLEGATIYEQYF.

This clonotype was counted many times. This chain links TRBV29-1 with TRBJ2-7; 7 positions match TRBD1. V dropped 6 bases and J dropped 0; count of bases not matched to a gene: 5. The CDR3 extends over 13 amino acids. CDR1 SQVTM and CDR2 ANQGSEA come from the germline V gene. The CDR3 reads CSVAGGSSYEQYF. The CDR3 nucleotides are TGCAGCGTCGCAGGGGGTAGCTCCTACGAGCAGTACTTC.

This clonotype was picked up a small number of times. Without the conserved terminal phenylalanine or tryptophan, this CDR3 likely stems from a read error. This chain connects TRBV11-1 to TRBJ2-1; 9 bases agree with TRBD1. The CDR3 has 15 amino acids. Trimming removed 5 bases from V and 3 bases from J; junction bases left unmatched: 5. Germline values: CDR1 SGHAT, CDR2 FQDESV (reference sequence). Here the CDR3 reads CASSVTGGFYNEQFL. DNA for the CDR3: TGTGCCAGCAGCGTGACAGGGGGGTTCTACAATGAGCAGTTCCTC.

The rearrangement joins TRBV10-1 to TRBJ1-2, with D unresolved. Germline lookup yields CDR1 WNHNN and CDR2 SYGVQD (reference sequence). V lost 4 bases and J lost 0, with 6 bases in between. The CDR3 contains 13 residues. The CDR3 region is CASSGWTNYGYTF. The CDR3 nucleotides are TGCGCCAGCAGTGGGTGGACTAACTATGGCTACACCTTC.

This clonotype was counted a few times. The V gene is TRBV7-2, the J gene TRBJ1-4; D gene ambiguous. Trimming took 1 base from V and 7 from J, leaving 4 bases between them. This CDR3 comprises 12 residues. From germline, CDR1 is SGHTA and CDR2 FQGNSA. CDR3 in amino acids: CASSLGSEKLFF. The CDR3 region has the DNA TGTGCCAGCAGCTTAGGTTCTGAAAAACTGTTTTTT.